This entry is about one T cell receptor (beta chain). The antigen is not known. This record comes from a study of T cell responses to AZD1222 COVID-19 vaccine. Study-wide findings and caveats: In all cases, repertoires were sampled only after the peak T cell response. Spike-specific TCR breadth and depth went up after people got two AZD1222 doses.

V was clipped by 6 bases and J by 0 bases, with 12 bases between them. The germline gives CDR1 MGHDK, CDR2 SYGVNS. CDR3 length: 16 residues. The data were produced by immunoSEQ multiplex PCR, yet TCRdb's version contains in-frame clones alone and is incomplete. In the table there are fewer than 130,000 clones, around 90% of which are singletons. This receptor was obtained from an adult who received the AZD1222 COVID-19 vaccine. The gene calls are TRBV25-1 and TRBJ2-6; possibly TRBD1 for D (6 bases). Sequenced here: peripheral blood, sampled 28 days after the second AZD1222 dose. The CDR3 spells CASSPRGDSGANVLTF. CDR3 DNA sequence: TGTGCCAGCAGCCCCAGGGGAGACTCTGGGGCCAACGTCCTGACTTTC.